The 18 T cell receptor beta chains listed next were all sequenced from one sample in a study of shared clonotypes between healthy human individuals. Data came from immunoSEQ multiplex PCR; TCRdb stores just in-frame clones and leaves some out. The sample yields some 2,000,000 clones, roughly 94% seen once. Material for sequencing was naive CD4+ T cells sorted from blood. The subset denotes: CD45RA+ positively selected. Source of these receptors: a young man in good health.

The rearrangement joins TRBV5-1 to TRBJ2-1, with D tentatively TRBD1 (7 bases). Trimming stripped 0 bases from V and 8 bases from J, with 15 bases between. This CDR3 is 15 amino acids long. Germline V lookup: CDR1 SGHRS, CDR2 YFSETQ. The CDR3 here is CASSLGQGGHDEQFF. The DNA of the CDR3 is TGCGCCAGCAGCTTGGGCCAGGGGGGACATGATGAGCAGTTCTTC.

This sequence joins TRBV6-5 and TRBJ1-2; D gene ambiguous. The V gene lost 5 bases and the J gene lost 0 bases, with 10 bases spanning the gap. From germline, CDR1 is MNHEY and CDR2 SVGAGI. The CDR3 loop spans 14 amino acids. The CDR3 sequence: CASSKASPNYGYTF. As DNA, the CDR3 is TGTGCCAGCAGTAAGGCCTCTCCTAACTATGGCTACACCTTC.

This chain links TRBV5-1 with TRBJ2-6; D remains ambiguous. CDR1 and CDR2 (germline): SGHRS, YFSETQ. The CDR3 runs 17 residues. V lost 1 base and J lost 0, with 11 bases in between. This CDR3 is CASSLMGTSSGANVLTF. CDR3 DNA sequence: TGCGCCAGCAGCTTGATGGGAACAAGCTCTGGGGCCAACGTCCTGACTTTC.

The V gene is TRBV6-5, the J gene TRBJ2-2; D perhaps matches TRBD1 (6 bases). The CDR3 has 14 amino acids. Germline V CDR1 and CDR2: MNHEY, SVGAGI. V lost 2 bases, J lost 4 bases, and 8 bases lay in between. The CDR3 spells CASSYTGITGELFF. In DNA form, the CDR3 reads TGTGCCAGCAGTTACACAGGGATCACCGGGGAGCTGTTTTTT.

The rearrangement links TRBV4-3 to TRBJ2-1; 10 bases are a match to TRBD2. This CDR3 has 14 amino acids. Germline trimming cut 4 bases from V and 7 bases from J; bases unmatched to any gene: 4. Per germline, CDR1 LGHNA and CDR2 YSLEER. The CDR3 is CASSPGLAANEQFF. CDR3 coding DNA: TGCGCCAGCAGCCCAGGACTAGCGGCAAATGAGCAGTTCTTC.

The chain joins TRBV28 to TRBJ2-5; no clear D. Germline CDR1 MDHEN, CDR2 SYDVKM. CDR3 length: 15 amino acids. Trimming removed 5 bases from V and 1 base from J, with 14 bases in between. CDR3 DNA: TGTGCCAGCAGTCCCCTCGCTACAGTCCAAGAGACCCAGTACTTC. Its protein is CASSPLATVQETQYF.

J is TRBJ1-6 and V is TRBV27; TRBD1 matches 7 bases. The germline V gene encodes CDR1 MNHEY and CDR2 SMNVEV (reference sequence). The CDR3 runs 15 residues. The trim removed 4 bases at V and 4 bases at J, leaving 4 bases unmatched. In nucleotides, the CDR3 is TGTGCCAGCAGTTCTAGACAGGGTTATAATTCACCCCTCCACTTT. This encodes CASSSRQGYNSPLHF.

J is TRBJ2-4 and V is TRBV7-2, with D perhaps TRBD2 (5 bases). The V and J ends lost 5 bases and 5 bases respectively, with 16 bases between them. This CDR3 has 15 amino acids. Germline V CDR1 and CDR2: SGHTA, FQGNSA. CDR3 amino acids: CASSPSLVGQNIQYF. The CDR3 coding sequence is TGTGCCAGCAGCCCTAGCTTAGTAGGCCAAAACATTCAGTACTTC.

The J gene is TRBJ2-2, the V gene TRBV10-1; weak D call: TRBD1 (6 bases). Trimming removed 4 bases from V and 2 bases from J, with 11 bases in between. The germline CDR1 and CDR2 sequences are WNHNN and SYGVQD (reference sequence). CDR3 length: 15 amino acids. CDR3 sequence (DNA): TGCGCCAGCAGTGGAACAGGGAGTAACACCGGGGAGCTGTTTTTT. It translates to CASSGTGSNTGELFF.

J is TRBJ2-1 and V is TRBV19; D may be TRBD1 (5 bases). Trimming cost V 6 bases and J 0 bases, with 24 bases left between them. This CDR3 is 19 amino acids long. Germline values: CDR1 LNHDA, CDR2 SQIVND (reference sequence). This chain's CDR3 is CASSTNRIDSSSSYNEQFF. The CDR3 DNA follows: TGTGCCAGTAGCACTAATCGGATCGACAGTTCGAGCTCCTACAATGAGCAGTTCTTC.

The chain carries TRBV2 and TRBJ1-4, with D unclear. The germline V and J ends were trimmed by 5 bases and 5 bases, with 15 bases remaining between them. This CDR3 spans 15 amino acids. The germline CDR1 and CDR2 sequences are SNHLY and FYNNEI. The CDR3 sequence: CASSFTGGRNEKLFF. The CDR3 nucleotides are TGTGCCAGCAGTTTCACTGGCGGCCGAAATGAAAAACTGTTTTTT.

This clone has a handful of counts. Other nucleotide sequences from this sample produce the same CDR3. The chain is built from TRBV19 and TRBJ2-7; D gene ambiguous. Trimming stripped 4 bases from V and 0 bases from J, with 4 bases between. In germline, CDR1 is LNHDA, CDR2 SQIVND (reference sequence). The CDR3 loop spans 12 amino acids. CDR3 residues: CASSTNSYEQYF. The CDR3 nucleotides read TGTGCCAGTAGTACGAACTCCTACGAGCAGTACTTC.

The chain is built from TRBV7-2 and TRBJ2-5; D perhaps matches TRBD2 (5 bases). The CDR3 runs 17 residues. In germline, CDR1 is SGHTA, CDR2 FQGNSA. Trimming removed 1 base from V and 2 bases from J, with 17 bases in between. CDR3 amino acids: CASSLDSGLSGQETQYF. The DNA for the CDR3 is TGTGCCAGCAGCTTAGATTCGGGGTTGTCAGGTCAAGAGACCCAGTACTTC. Full variable domain (remainder filled in from reference TRBV7-2 and TRBJ2-5): GAGVSQSPSNKVTEKGKDVELRCDPISGHTALYWYRQSLGQGLEFLIYFQGNSAPDKSGLPSDRFSAERTGGSVSTLTIQRTQQEDSAVYLCASSLDSGLSGQETQYFGPGTRLLVL.

The chain's CDR3 is CASSESQDRGPYPFFNEQFF. In DNA form, the CDR3 reads TGTGCCAGCAGTGAATCTCAGGACAGGGGGCCTTATCCCTTCTTCAATGAGCAGTTCTTC. The chain employs TRBV6-1 and TRBJ2-1; 11 nucleotides agree with TRBD1. Germline CDR1 and CDR2: MNHNS and SASEGT. The ends lost 2 bases at V and 6 bases at J; junction bases unmatched: 18. The CDR3 loop spans 20 amino acids.

This chain uses TRBV21-1 with TRBJ2-5; the table gives TRBD2 as D, unverified against the DNA. TRBV21-1 is termed a pseudogene. CDR3 length: 14 amino acids. CDR3 amino acids: CAGRTAGEGETQYF. The CDR3, as DNA: TGTGCCGGTAGGACAGCGGGGGAAGGAGAGACCCAGTACTTC.

This sequence joins TRBV7-8 and TRBJ1-5; D is unresolved. The CDR3 contains 12 residues. Trimming took 5 bases from V and 10 from J, leaving 12 bases between them. CDR1 is SGHVS and CDR2 is FQNEAQ in the germline V gene. The chain's CDR3 is CASSPTQSPQHF. For the CDR3, the DNA is TGTGCCAGCAGCCCGACACAGTCTCCCCAGCATTTT.

The V and J genes are TRBV7-2 and TRBJ2-3; a weak D match, TRBD2 (5 bases). The V and J ends lost 1 base and 4 bases respectively, with 12 bases between them. The CDR3 has 15 amino acids. Germline CDR1 reads SGHTA; CDR2 reads FQGNSA. CDR3 loop: CASSLGGSEADTQYF. The CDR3 DNA reads as TGTGCCAGCAGCTTAGGGGGTAGCGAAGCAGATACGCAGTATTTT.

The rearrangement links TRBV30 to TRBJ2-2; maybe TRBD1 (6 bases). CDR3 length: 16 residues. Trimming removed 2 bases at V and 2 bases at J, with 15 bases between. The germline CDR1 and CDR2 sequences are GTSNPN and SVGIG (reference sequence). The CDR3 DNA reads as TGTGCCTGGAGTTATACCGGGACATTAAACACCGGGGAGCTGTTTTTT. It translates to CAWSYTGTLNTGELFF.